A single sample gave rise to the 21 T cell receptor beta chains below, sequenced in a study of beta chain features in type 1 diabetes. What was sequenced were expressed TCRB transcripts, since all of the isolated RNA had been reverse transcribed. Data came from immunoSEQ multiplex PCR; TCRdb stores just in-frame clones and leaves some out. The sample has roughly 150,000 clones, 8.5% to 14% seen once. What was sequenced was central memory CD4+ T cells from blood. These receptors originate from a man aged 18 to 30 in good health.

This clone was counted between two and nine times. This chain uses TRBV5-1 with TRBJ2-6, with 7 nucleotides matching TRBD1. V was pared by 7 bases and J by 0 bases, with 4 bases of the junction left unmatched. Looked up from germline, CDR1 is SGHRS and CDR2 is YFSETQ. This CDR3 has 15 amino acids. The CDR3 protein is CASGQASSGANVLTF. The CDR3 DNA is TGCGCCAGCGGACAGGCGAGCTCTGGGGCCAACGTCCTGACTTTC.

This clone was detected ten times or more. This chain connects TRBV11-1 to TRBJ2-1, with TRBD2 matching 8 bases. After removal of 5 bases from V and 4 bases from J, the junction contained 4 bases not matched to a gene. The CDR3 has 14 amino acids. Looked up from germline, CDR1 is SGHAT and CDR2 is FQDESV (reference sequence). The CDR3 protein is CASSAGLAYNEQFF. For the CDR3, the DNA is TGTGCCAGCAGCGCAGGACTAGCTTACAATGAGCAGTTCTTC.

The table lists this clone with a few counts. The chain uses TRBV9 and TRBJ2-5; the D is unclear. The CDR3 extends over 14 amino acids. Germline values: CDR1 SGDLS, CDR2 YYNGEE. V lost 0 bases and J 5 bases, leaving 11 bases between the germline ends. Written as DNA, the CDR3 is TGTGCCAGCAGCGTAGATTATAAGAGGGAGACCCAGTACTTC. It encodes CASSVDYKRETQYF.

The chain combines TRBV29-1 with TRBJ1-2; D not resolved. There are 13 residues in the CDR3. Germline loops: CDR1 SQVTM, CDR2 ANQGSEA. The germline V and J ends were trimmed by 3 bases and 0 bases, with 8 bases remaining between them. The CDR3 coding sequence is TGCAGCGTTGACCACAAAGCTAACTATGGCTACACCTTC. Amino acids: CSVDHKANYGYTF.

This clone showed up just a few times. The V call is TRBV2, the J call TRBJ2-5, with no clear D. The V and J ends lost 7 bases and 0 bases respectively, with 6 bases between them. This CDR3 comprises 12 residues. Germline CDR1 SNHLY, CDR2 FYNNEI. The CDR3 is CASNTYQETQYF. CDR3 sequence (DNA): TGTGCCAGCAACACGTACCAAGAGACCCAGTACTTC. The full variable domain, with the rest looked up from reference TRBV2 and TRBJ2-5, is EPEVTQTPSHQVTQMGQEVILRCVPISNHLYFYWYRQILGQKVEFLVSFYNNEISEKSEIFDDQFSVERPDGSNFTLKIRSTKLEDSAMYFCASNTYQETQYFGPGTRLLVL.

This clone was counted between two and nine times. The rearrangement joins TRBV27 to TRBJ2-5, with D possibly TRBD1 on 5 matching bases. The CDR3 runs to 14 residues. The germline CDR1 and CDR2 sequences are MNHEY and SMNVEV (reference sequence). V was trimmed by 3 bases and J by 2 bases, leaving 10 bases between them. The CDR3 sequence: CASSFRGGQETQYF. CDR3 coding DNA: TGTGCCAGCAGTTTTAGGGGTGGTCAAGAGACCCAGTACTTC.

This clone was detected a few times. The rearrangement links TRBV18 to TRBJ2-5, with 7 bases aligning to TRBD1. This CDR3 is built from 13 residues. The germline gives CDR1 KGHSH, CDR2 LQKENI. J was trimmed by 3 bases and V by 5 bases; bases with no gene match: 3. The CDR3 spells CASSSQGKETQYF. CDR3 coding DNA: TGTGCCAGCTCATCACAGGGGAAAGAGACCCAGTACTTC. The full variable domain, completed using reference TRBV18 and TRBJ2-5, is NAGVMQNPRHLVRRRGQEARLRCSPMKGHSHVYWYRQLPEEGLKFMVYLQKENIIDESGMPKERFSAEFPKEGPSILRIQQVVRGDSAAYFCASSSQGKETQYFGPGTRLLVL.

V and J are TRBV12-5 and TRBJ2-1, with 7 bases lining up with TRBD1. CDR1 and CDR2 from the germline V gene are LGHNT and FRNRAP. The CDR3 spans 13 residues. J was trimmed by 8 bases and V by 5 bases; bases with no gene match: 6. As DNA, the CDR3 is TGTGCTAGTGGTACAGACAGGGAGCATGAGCAGTTCTTC. It is translated as CASGTDREHEQFF.

This clone was detected only a few times. J is TRBJ1-2 and V is TRBV7-8; 9 bases are shared with TRBD1. The CDR3 length is 16 residues. The trim removed 2 bases at V and 4 bases at J, leaving 8 bases unmatched. Germline values: CDR1 SGHVS, CDR2 FQNEAQ. CDR3 bases: TGTGCCAGCAGCTTAACAGGGGGCGCAAGCCTCTATGGCTACACCTTC. The encoded protein is CASSLTGGASLYGYTF. The whole variable domain, remainder taken from reference TRBV7-8 and TRBJ1-2, is GAGVSQSPRYKVAKRGQDVALRCDPISGHVSLFWYQQALGQGPEFLTYFQNEAQLDKSGLPSDRFFAERPEGSVSTLKIQRTQQEDSAVYLCASSLTGGASLYGYTFGSGTRLTVV.

The chain joins TRBV9 to TRBJ2-1, with TRBD1 identical over 9 bases. Germline values: CDR1 SGDLS, CDR2 YYNGEE. This CDR3 is 17 amino acids long. J gave up 5 bases and V 3 bases, and 12 bases lay outside the gene matches. In nucleotides, the CDR3 is TGTGCCAGCAGCGCCCCGGTCCGGGACAGGGCTAACAATGAGCAGTTCTTC. Encoded protein: CASSAPVRDRANNEQFF.

A few counts support this clone. The genes are TRBV9 and TRBJ2-5; D unclear. The CDR3 length is 14 residues. Per germline, CDR1 SGDLS and CDR2 YYNGEE. Deletions cut 1 base from V and 1 base from J, with 8 bases between. CDR3: CASSVSVTQETQYF. CDR3 bases: TGTGCCAGCAGCGTATCAGTGACCCAAGAGACCCAGTACTTC.

This clone has more than one count but fewer than ten. The CDR3 nucleotides are TGCGCCAGCAGCTCAGCGGGAGGAAGGGATGAGCAGTTCTTC. Translation gives CASSSAGGRDEQFF. The chain joins TRBV5-1 to TRBJ2-1; 9 bases are shared with TRBD2. With 3 bases clipped from V and 8 bases from J, the junction kept 6 bases outside the gene matches. The CDR3 totals 14 residues. Germline CDR1 reads SGHRS; CDR2 reads YFSETQ.

The V gene is TRBV5-4, the J gene TRBJ2-5; 9 nucleotides line up with TRBD1. This CDR3 comprises 15 residues. Germline V lookup: CDR1 SGHNT, CDR2 YYREEE (reference sequence). Trimming removed 4 bases from V and 0 bases from J; junction bases left unmatched: 4. The CDR3 sequence is CASSRTGEYQETQYF. CDR3 nucleotide sequence: TGTGCCAGCAGCCGGACAGGGGAGTACCAAGAGACCCAGTACTTC.

There are a few counts of this clone. V usage is TRBV29-1 and J usage is TRBJ2-3; TRBD2 matches at 12 bases. This CDR3 has 16 amino acids. Per germline, CDR1 SQVTM and CDR2 ANQGSEA. V lost 6 bases, J lost 0 bases, and 7 bases stayed unmatched. CDR3 DNA: TGCAGCGTCCGGGGGACTAGCGGGTTAAGCACAGATACGCAGTATTTT. It yields the protein CSVRGTSGLSTDTQYF.

The V call is TRBV18, the J call TRBJ1-2, with 8 nucleotides matching TRBD1. Germline values: CDR1 KGHSH, CDR2 LQKENI. CDR3 size: 14 residues. Trimming took 6 bases from V and 4 from J; bases not matched to a gene: 7. The CDR3 DNA is TGTGCCAGCTCCCTGGACAGGGCCATCTATGGCTACACCTTC. Translated, it gives CASSLDRAIYGYTF. The complete variable domain, with remaining parts taken from reference TRBV18 and TRBJ1-2, reads NAGVMQNPRHLVRRRGQEARLRCSPMKGHSHVYWYRQLPEEGLKFMVYLQKENIIDESGMPKERFSAEFPKEGPSILRIQQVVRGDSAAYFCASSLDRAIYGYTFGSGTRLTVV.

This clone was found a few times. Other nucleotide sequences in the sample specify the same CDR3. This chain connects TRBV7-3 to TRBJ2-6; D unclear. The CDR3 spans 12 residues. The germline V gene has CDR1 SGHTA and CDR2 FQGTGA. Trimming removed 8 bases from V and 0 bases from J, with 2 bases in between. The CDR3 sequence is CASSSGANVLTF. The CDR3 region has the DNA TGTGCCAGCTCCTCTGGGGCCAACGTCCTGACTTTC.

This clone was detected a few times. V gene TRBV9 combines with J gene TRBJ1-3; no clear D gene. CDR1 SGDLS and CDR2 YYNGEE come from the germline V gene. Trimming left V 0 bases short and J 1 base short, with 5 bases between. This CDR3 region has 14 residues. The CDR3 coding sequence is TGTGCCAGCAGCGTAGAACAGTCTGGAAACACCATATATTTT. Amino acids: CASSVEQSGNTIYF.

The chain links TRBV6-5 to TRBJ2-4; no reliable D call. This CDR3 contains 14 residues. Trimming removed 2 bases from V and 1 base from J, with 6 bases in between. Per the germline V gene, CDR1 is MNHEY and CDR2 is SVGAGI. DNA of the CDR3: TGTGCCAGCAGTTACGACACGGCCAAAAACATTCAGTACTTC. Translated: CASSYDTAKNIQYF.

This clone was seen a few times. This sequence joins TRBV27 and TRBJ1-1; TRBD1 matches at 9 bases. CDR3 length equals 13 residues. The germline V gene has CDR1 MNHEY and CDR2 SMNVEV (reference sequence). J lost 7 bases, V lost 4 bases, and 4 bases had no gene match. The CDR3 loop is CASSWRTGDEAFF. In DNA form, the CDR3 reads TGTGCCAGCAGTTGGAGGACAGGGGATGAAGCTTTCTTT.

The chain uses TRBV30 and TRBJ2-3, with D possibly TRBD1 on 5 matching bases. The V gene's germline CDR1 is GTSNPN and CDR2 SVGIG (reference sequence). This CDR3 has 12 residues. V dropped 4 bases and J dropped 3 bases, with 8 bases sitting between them. Here the CDR3 DNA reads TGTGCCTGGAACGCAGGGACAGATACGCAGTATTTT. It translates to CAWNAGTDTQYF.

J is TRBJ2-1 and V is TRBV11-2, with TRBD2 matching 7 bases. J was trimmed by 2 bases and V by 0 bases; bases with no gene match: 1. Germline-derived CDR1 and CDR2 are SGHAT and FQNNGV. The CDR3 loop spans 15 amino acids. The CDR3 reads CASSLEGGTYNEQFF. The DNA of the CDR3 is TGTGCCAGCAGCTTAGAGGGGGGGACCTACAATGAGCAGTTCTTC.